Listed below are T cell receptor beta chains from one sample, sequenced in a study of immune cell composition in non-small cell lung cancer. Libraries were prepared by immunoSEQ multiplex PCR; TCRdb keeps only in-frame clonotypes and omits some of them. The repertoire consists of about 940 clones, with 80% occurring once and the leading ten covering around a tenth. The source material was lung tumor tissue. The receptors come from a human donor with non-small cell lung cancer. Both conserved end residues are trimmed from each CDR3. The D gene is left open where the match is weak. A clone size is listed for some rows: how often the clone was seen (once, few, many), or a class if it is expanded.

CDR3: ASSYPRTGKNIQY
D: .
V: TRBV6-9
size: .

CDR3: SVAWRGHYNEQF
D: .
V: TRBV29-1
size: once

CDR3: ASSQLGETNEKLF
D: .
V: TRBV5-1
size: .

CDR3: ASSPGDQHQPQH
D: .
V: TRBV4-1
size: few

CDR3: ATSRGILAGGSTDTQY
D: TRBD2
V: TRBV15
size: .

CDR3: ASSEARGSYGYT
D: .
V: TRBV2
size: few

CDR3: ASSPRTGINSPLH
D: TRBD1
V: TRBV11-2
size: .

CDR3: ASSLEGTGNEKLF
D: TRBD1
V: TRBV5-1
size: .

CDR3: ASSLGDTEAF
D: .
V: TRBV5-4
size: .

CDR3: AWSPRRENYGYT
D: .
V: TRBV30
size: .

CDR3: ASSLMAGPNEQF
D: .
V: TRBV7-3
size: .

CDR3: ASTTVGTTYGYT
D: .
V: TRBV6-1
size: few

CDR3: ASSLYQGEFPETQY
D: TRBD1
V: TRBV28
size: .

CDR3: ASSPQKTNEKLF
D: .
V: TRBV9
size: .

CDR3: ASSQQGRGNQPQH
D: TRBD1
V: TRBV2
size: few

CDR3: ATSRDGGVEQY
D: TRBD2
V: TRBV15
size: .

CDR3: ASSSLQETQY
D: .
V: TRBV10-2
size: .

CDR3: ASSPGVFNSGANVLT
D: .
V: TRBV18
size: once

CDR3: ASSPGGALSTDTQY
D: TRBD2
V: TRBV5-1
size: .

CDR3: AMRPASGNEQY
D: .
V: TRBV10-3
size: .

CDR3: ASSPPGRSGNTIY
D: .
V: TRBV13
size: .

CDR3: ASSVDNRQETQY
D: .
V: TRBV5-4
size: .

CDR3: AIGGGAYNEQF
D: .
V: TRBV10-3
size: .

CDR3: ASSNERKRGYYTDTQY
D: .
V: TRBV21-1
size: .

CDR3: ASSSGGLAGAGSEQF
D: TRBD2
V: TRBV7-3
size: .

CDR3: ASRRGQRSGNTIY
D: TRBD1
V: TRBV2
size: .

CDR3: ASSVTWSTGNYGYT
D: .
V: TRBV9
size: .

CDR3: ASSLARGTDQETQY
D: .
V: TRBV7-9
size: .

CDR3: ASSLGGGSGNTIY
D: .
V: TRBV7-2
size: .

CDR3: ASSEYWRARQETQY
D: .
V: TRBV6-1
size: .

CDR3: ASSLGGTVQETQY
D: .
V: TRBV5-1
size: once

CDR3: ASSLLATGGYEQY
D: TRBD1
V: TRBV28
size: .

CDR3: ASSLDGAGLEAF
D: .
V: TRBV5-1
size: few

CDR3: ASSFGDRVSYEQY
D: TRBD1
V: TRBV7-2
size: .

CDR3: ASRTGHPRYEQY
D: .
V: TRBV21-1
size: .

CDR3: ASSYWRGDYTDTQY
D: .
V: TRBV5-4
size: .

CDR3: ASSRGVSQPQH
D: .
V: TRBV19
size: .

CDR3: ASSYVASGEGC
D: TRBD2
V: TRBV6-6
size: .

CDR3: ASSPRESETQY
D: .
V: TRBV18
size: .

CDR3: ASSPGGPNYGYT
D: .
V: TRBV5-6
size: .

CDR3: AISTRRWDRELDTQY
D: TRBD1
V: TRBV10-3
size: once

CDR3: ASSLGGSGQPQH
D: .
V: TRBV7-3
size: .

CDR3: ASSPGVGYGYT
D: .
V: TRBV11-2
size: few

CDR3: ASSILAGQIGDSPLH
D: .
V: TRBV19
size: .

CDR3: ASSVVGGASNEQF
D: TRBD2
V: TRBV9
size: .

CDR3: ASSLSQGKNIQY
D: .
V: TRBV5-1
size: .

CDR3: ASSLVGTGNQPQH
D: TRBD1
V: TRBV7-8
size: once

CDR3: ATTPGGTDYGYT
D: .
V: TRBV6-1
size: .

CDR3: ASSVEQGEDSPLH
D: .
V: TRBV6-6
size: .

CDR3: ASTERGGYNEQF
D: TRBD2
V: TRBV7-9
size: .

CDR3: ASSEGRGYQPQH
D: .
V: TRBV6-1
size: .

CDR3: ASSVGQGRTEAF
D: TRBD1
V: TRBV5-1
size: few

CDR3: ASREPGSLLQETQY
D: .
V: TRBV28
size: .